This T cell receptor beta chain is from a study of blood T cell repertoires in COVID-19. Clones were read by immunoSEQ multiplex PCR, and TCRdb kept only the in-frame ones, dropping some. The table records some 170,000 clones, more than 75% of them present only once. This CDR3 spans 13 amino acids. The germline V and J ends were trimmed by 5 bases and 4 bases, with 6 bases remaining between them. Germline V gene sequence: CDR1 SNHLY, CDR2 FYNNEI. Cohorts were determined from participant-reported clinical history. The sequencing input was PBMCs or T cells enriched from blood (not recorded which). The sequence derives from a human donor with acute COVID-19. The donor label of this sample is uncertain. The chain carries TRBV2 and TRBJ1-6; TRBD1 is a possible D gene (5 bases). The CDR3 sequence is CASSRQYNSPLHF. The CDR3 bases are TGTGCCAGCAGTAGACAGTATAATTCACCCCTCCACTTT.